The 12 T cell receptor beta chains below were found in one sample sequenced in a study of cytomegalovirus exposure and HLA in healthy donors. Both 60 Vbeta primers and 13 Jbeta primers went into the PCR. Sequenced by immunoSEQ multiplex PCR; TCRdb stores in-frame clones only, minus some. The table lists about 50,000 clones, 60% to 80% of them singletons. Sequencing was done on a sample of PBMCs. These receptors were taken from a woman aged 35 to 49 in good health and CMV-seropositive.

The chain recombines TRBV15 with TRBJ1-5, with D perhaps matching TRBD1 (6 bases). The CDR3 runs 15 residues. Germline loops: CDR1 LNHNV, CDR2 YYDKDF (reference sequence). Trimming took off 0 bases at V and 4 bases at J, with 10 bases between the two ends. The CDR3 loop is CATSRDVRGNQPQHF. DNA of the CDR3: TGTGCCACCAGCAGAGATGTGAGGGGGAATCAGCCCCAGCATTTT.

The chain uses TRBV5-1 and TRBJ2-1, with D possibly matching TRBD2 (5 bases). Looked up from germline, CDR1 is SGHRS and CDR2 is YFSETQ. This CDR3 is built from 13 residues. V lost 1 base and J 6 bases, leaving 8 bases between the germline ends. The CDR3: CASSLLGGNEQFF. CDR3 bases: TGCGCCAGCAGCTTGCTCGGAGGCAATGAGCAGTTCTTC.

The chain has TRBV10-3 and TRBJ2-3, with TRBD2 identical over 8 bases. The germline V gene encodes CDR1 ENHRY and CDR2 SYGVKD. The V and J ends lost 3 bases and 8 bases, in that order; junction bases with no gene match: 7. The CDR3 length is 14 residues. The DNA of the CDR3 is TGTGCCATCAGTGAAAAGGGACTAGGGGCTACGCAGTATTTT. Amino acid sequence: CAISEKGLGATQYF.

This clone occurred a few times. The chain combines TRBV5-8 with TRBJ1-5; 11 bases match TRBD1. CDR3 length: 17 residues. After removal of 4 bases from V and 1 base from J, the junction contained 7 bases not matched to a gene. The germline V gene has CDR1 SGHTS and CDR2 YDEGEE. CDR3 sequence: CASSTGTGGGSNQPQHF. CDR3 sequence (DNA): TGTGCCAGCAGCACCGGGACAGGGGGAGGAAGCAATCAGCCCCAGCATTTT.

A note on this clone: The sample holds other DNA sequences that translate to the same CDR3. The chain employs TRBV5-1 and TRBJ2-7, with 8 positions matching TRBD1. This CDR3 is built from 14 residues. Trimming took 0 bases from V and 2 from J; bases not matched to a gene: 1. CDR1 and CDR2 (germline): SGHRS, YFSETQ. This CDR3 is CASSLARGPYEQYF. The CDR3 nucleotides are TGCGCCAGCAGCTTGGCCAGGGGGCCCTACGAGCAGTACTTC. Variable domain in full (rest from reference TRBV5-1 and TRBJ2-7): KAGVTQTPRYLIKTRGQQVTLSCSPISGHRSVSWYQQTPGQGLQFLFEYFSETQRNKGNFPGRFSGRQFSNSRSEMNVSTLELGDSALYLCASSLARGPYEQYFGPGTRLTVT.

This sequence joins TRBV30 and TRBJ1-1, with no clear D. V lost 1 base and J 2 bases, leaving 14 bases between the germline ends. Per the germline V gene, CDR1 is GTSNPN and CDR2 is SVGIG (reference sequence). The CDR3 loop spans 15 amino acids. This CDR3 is CAWSGATPGNTEAFF. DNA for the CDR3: TGTGCCTGGAGTGGGGCAACGCCTGGCAACACTGAAGCTTTCTTT.

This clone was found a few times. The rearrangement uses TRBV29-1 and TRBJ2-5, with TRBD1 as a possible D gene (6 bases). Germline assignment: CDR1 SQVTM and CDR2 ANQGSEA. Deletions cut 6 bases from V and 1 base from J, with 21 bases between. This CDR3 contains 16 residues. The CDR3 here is CSVTDYRAPLQETQYF. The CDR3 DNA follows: TGCAGCGTAACAGACTACAGGGCTCCCCTCCAAGAGACCCAGTACTTC.

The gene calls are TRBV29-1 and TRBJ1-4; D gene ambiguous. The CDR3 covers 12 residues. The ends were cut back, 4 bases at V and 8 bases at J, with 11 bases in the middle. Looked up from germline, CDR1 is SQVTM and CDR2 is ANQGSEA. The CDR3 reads CSVGSLEEKLFF. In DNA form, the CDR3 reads TGCAGCGTTGGATCGTTAGAGGAAAAACTGTTTTTT.

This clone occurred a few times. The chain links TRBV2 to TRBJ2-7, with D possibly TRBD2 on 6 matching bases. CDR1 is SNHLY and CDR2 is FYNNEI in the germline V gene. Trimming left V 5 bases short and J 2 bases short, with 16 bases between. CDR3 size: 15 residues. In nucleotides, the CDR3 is TGTGCCAGCAGTTACGGGGGAGAAAGACCCTACGAGCAGTACTTC. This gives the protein CASSYGGERPYEQYF.

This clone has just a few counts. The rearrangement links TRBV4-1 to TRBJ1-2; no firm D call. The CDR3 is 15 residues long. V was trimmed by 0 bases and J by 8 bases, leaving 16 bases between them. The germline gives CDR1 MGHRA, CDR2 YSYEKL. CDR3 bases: TGCGCCAGCAGCCAAGATGTGCAGGCCCTCCAGGGCTACACCTTC. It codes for CASSQDVQALQGYTF.

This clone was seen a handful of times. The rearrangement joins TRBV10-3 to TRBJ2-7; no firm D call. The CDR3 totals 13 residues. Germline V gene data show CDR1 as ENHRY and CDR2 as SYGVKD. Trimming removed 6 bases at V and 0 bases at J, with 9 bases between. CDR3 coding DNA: TGTGCCATCAGAGAAACAGACTCCTACGAGCAGTACTTC. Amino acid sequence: CAIRETDSYEQYF.

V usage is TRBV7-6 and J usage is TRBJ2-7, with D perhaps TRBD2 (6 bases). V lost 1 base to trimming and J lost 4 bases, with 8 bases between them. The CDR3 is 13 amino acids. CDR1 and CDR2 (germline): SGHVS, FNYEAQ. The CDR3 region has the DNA TGTGCCAGCAGCTTAGGGGAGGCGTACGAGCAGTACTTC. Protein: CASSLGEAYEQYF.